This T cell receptor (beta chain) was captured by sequencing in a study of identical twins. The V end lost 0 bases, the J end lost 10 bases, and 17 bases lay between the germline ends. Germline V gene data show CDR1 as SGHRS and CDR2 as YFSETQ. The CDR3 extends over 14 amino acids. TCRdb re-called the 5' RACE reads through MiXCR, storing one row per CDR3 protein. The sample consists of 1.5 million to 2 million distinct CDR3 sequences, around a third of them appearing once. The receptor was derived from a newborn girl in good health. Specimen: cord blood. The V call is TRBV5-1, the J call TRBJ2-7, with a tentative D call TRBD2 (6 bases). CDR3 residues: CASSLELAKGVQYF. The DNA for the CDR3 is TGCGCCAGCAGCTTGGAGCTAGCGAAGGGTGTCCAGTACTTC.